Presented here are 20 T cell receptor beta chains from one specimen sequenced in a study. TCRdb recomputed calls from the 5' RACE reads with MiXCR, one row per CDR3 protein. This table holds approximately 50,000 distinct CDR3 sequences, 26% found once. The sorted Tregs were CD4+CD25+CD127-/low cells. Sequencing input: tumor-infiltrating Tregs sorted from the breast tumor. These receptors originate from a female donor with breast cancer.

Ten or more counts support this clonotype. This chain joins TRBV11-3 and TRBJ2-5; no reliable D call. Trimming removed 1 base at V and 4 bases at J, with 10 bases between. The CDR3 is 14 residues long. Germline CDR1 is SGHNT and CDR2 is YENEEA. CDR3 nucleotides: TGTGCCAGCAGCTTAGGGGGATCAACAGAGACCCAGTACTTC. Translated: CASSLGGSTETQYF.

The chain carries TRBV11-2 and TRBJ2-1; no clear D gene. V was pared by 3 bases and J by 5 bases, with 8 bases between. In germline, CDR1 is SGHAT, CDR2 FQNNGV. The CDR3 runs to 13 residues. The CDR3 sequence: CASSFWADNEQFF. Here the CDR3 DNA reads TGTGCCAGCAGCTTTTGGGCGGACAATGAGCAGTTCTTC.

The chain uses TRBV24-1 and TRBJ2-1, with TRBD1 identical over 7 bases. This CDR3 has 12 residues. Germline-derived CDR1 and CDR2 are KGHDR and SFDVKD. The V and J ends lost 3 bases and 11 bases, in that order; junction bases with no gene match: 3. CDR3 sequence: CATSDTGVQQFF. DNA of the CDR3: TGTGCCACCAGTGATACAGGGGTTCAGCAGTTCTTC.

V gene TRBV6-1 combines with J gene TRBJ1-6; no clear D. Germline V gene data show CDR1 as MNHNS and CDR2 as SASEGT. The CDR3 covers 15 residues. V was clipped by 4 bases and J by 16 bases, with 23 bases between them. The CDR3 DNA follows: TGTGCCAGCAGTGTCCGGACTTTAGAAAATTCACTTCTCCACTTT. It yields the protein CASSVRTLENSLLHF.

This clonotype was counted at least ten times. The genes are TRBV5-1 and TRBJ2-7, with a weak D call TRBD1 (6 bases). V lost 0 bases and J 2 bases, leaving 12 bases between the germline ends. The CDR3 is 15 amino acids. The V gene's germline CDR1 is SGHRS and CDR2 YFSETQ. CDR3 sequence reads: CASSLEQGSPYEQYF. In DNA, the CDR3 is TGCGCCAGCAGCTTGGAACAGGGTAGCCCCTACGAGCAGTACTTC. The entire variable domain, with the rest obtained from reference TRBV5-1 and TRBJ2-7, is as follows: KAGVTQTPRYLIKTRGQQVTLSCSPISGHRSVSWYQQTPGQGLQFLFEYFSETQRNKGNFPGRFSGRQFSNSRSEMNVSTLELGDSALYLCASSLEQGSPYEQYFGPGTRLTVT.

This clonotype was seen more than once but under ten times. The rearrangement joins TRBV7-9 to TRBJ2-1; D is possibly TRBD1 (6 bases). Germline CDR1 is SEHNR and CDR2 is FQNEAQ (reference sequence). CDR3 length: 14 amino acids. Trimming stripped 6 bases from V and 8 bases from J, with 17 bases between. The CDR3 bases are TGTGCCAGCAGTTCAAGGGGGATTAGAGATGAGCAGTTCTTC. Translated: CASSSRGIRDEQFF.

The chain has TRBV4-1 and TRBJ2-3; perhaps D is TRBD1 or TRBD2 (5 bases each). The CDR3 is 15 residues long. Germline CDR1 is MGHRA and CDR2 is YSYEKL. V dropped 4 bases and J dropped 3 bases, with 14 bases sitting between them. The CDR3 is CASSPGTVTTDTQYF. CDR3 DNA sequence: TGCGCCAGCAGCCCCGGGACGGTGACGACAGATACGCAGTATTTT.

As for this clonotype: A much larger clone differs by one base, so this may be a read error. Because it lacks the conserved phenylalanine or tryptophan at the end, this CDR3 is likely a read error. The chain combines TRBV6-5 with TRBJ1-2, with 9 positions matching TRBD1. Trimming cost V 2 bases and J 2 bases; bases outside gene matches: 3. The CDR3 spans 15 residues. CDR1 MNHEY and CDR2 SVGAGI come from the germline V gene. CDR3 loop: CASSYDRGGNYGYTS. In DNA form, the CDR3 reads TGTGCCAGCAGTTACGACAGGGGGGGGAACTATGGCTACACCTCC.

This clonotype was seen repeatedly, ten times or more. The chain joins TRBV5-1 to TRBJ2-3; the D gene is possibly TRBD2 (5 bases). Germline CDR1 reads SGHRS; CDR2 reads YFSETQ. The V and J ends lost 0 bases and 5 bases respectively, with 10 bases between them. This CDR3 contains 14 residues. This chain's CDR3 is CASSLVGGRDTQYF. The CDR3 DNA sequence: TGCGCCAGCAGCTTGGTAGGAGGACGAGATACGCAGTATTTT.

The rearrangement links TRBV5-5 to TRBJ1-1, with D maybe TRBD1 (5 bases). The CDR3 has 14 amino acids. CDR1 SGHKS and CDR2 YYEKEE come from the germline V gene (reference sequence). The ends were cut back, 4 bases at V and 1 base at J, with 11 bases in the middle. The chain's CDR3 is CASSQRGTNTEAFF. CDR3 sequence (DNA): TGTGCCAGCAGCCAGCGTGGGACGAACACTGAAGCTTTCTTT.

The sample holds a few counts of this clonotype. DNA for the CDR3: TGTGCCAGCAGCCAAGATTTGCGGGGGCCCACATGTGAGCAGTACTTC. Translated, it gives CASSQDLRGPTCEQYF. V and J are TRBV3-1 and TRBJ2-7, with a tentative D call TRBD2 (7 bases). Per germline, CDR1 LGHDT and CDR2 YNNKEL (reference sequence). V was cut by 0 bases and J by 7 bases, with 19 bases left in between. The CDR3 consists of 16 residues.

This clonotype appeared a few times. The chain employs TRBV20-1 and TRBJ2-5, with a weak D call TRBD2 (6 bases). The ends were cut back, 6 bases at V and 5 bases at J, with 16 bases in the middle. The CDR3 contains 13 residues. Germline lookup yields CDR1 DFQATT and CDR2 SNEGSKA (reference sequence). As DNA, the CDR3 is TGCAGTGCAAATAGGAGGGCCGACGAGACCCAGTACTTC. This translates into CSANRRADETQYF.

For the CDR3, the DNA is TGTGCCAGCAGCCGACCCGACAGGGGTTCCACTGAAGCTTTCTTT. Translation gives CASSRPDRGSTEAFF. The V and J genes are TRBV5-6 and TRBJ1-1, with 8 bases identical to TRBD1. The CDR3 is 15 amino acids. The trim removed 4 bases at V and 4 bases at J, leaving 9 bases unmatched. Germline-derived CDR1 and CDR2 are SGHDT and YYEEEE.

The chain recombines TRBV3-1 with TRBJ1-5, with D unclear. The CDR3 is made up of 15 amino acids. The germline CDR1 and CDR2 sequences are LGHDT and YNNKEL (reference sequence). Trimming pared 1 base from V and 4 bases from J, leaving 11 bases between. Here the CDR3 reads CASSQGAWKNQPQHF. The CDR3 DNA sequence: TGTGCCAGCAGCCAAGGGGCCTGGAAGAATCAGCCCCAGCATTTT.

Many counts were recorded for this clonotype. An end of the junction does not agree with germline; a read error may underlie this. The rearrangement links TRBV7-7 to TRBJ2-3; D is perhaps TRBD1 (7 bases). The CDR3 is 14 amino acids. Per the germline V gene, CDR1 is SSHAT and CDR2 is FNYEAQ (reference sequence). The CDR3: CASSLDRAGDTQYF. CDR3 in DNA: TGTGCTAGCAGCTTAGACAGGGCGGGGGATACGCAGTATTTT.

This sequence joins TRBV12-3 or TRBV12-4 and TRBJ2-3; D not certain. The CDR3 has 13 residues. The germline V and J ends were trimmed by 8 bases and 2 bases, with 11 bases remaining between them. CDR3 sequence reads: CASLVRNTDTQYF. CDR3 coding DNA: TGTGCCAGCCTGGTGAGGAACACAGATACGCAGTATTTT.

This clonotype was recorded many times. The chain is built from TRBV6-1 and TRBJ2-1; 8 bases line up with TRBD2. Looked up from germline, CDR1 is MNHNS and CDR2 is SASEGT. The junction had 16 bases not matched to a gene; V was cut back by 4 bases and J by 8 bases. The CDR3 has 17 amino acids. The CDR3 region has the DNA TGTGCCAGCAGTGTACCTAGCGGGTACTTATTGATGCATGAGCAGTTCTTC. It specifies CASSVPSGYLLMHEQFF.

This clonotype was seen repeatedly, ten times or more. V gene TRBV4-2 combines with J gene TRBJ2-7; TRBD1 might be the D (6 bases). V lost 4 bases, J lost 0 bases, and 22 bases lay in between. Germline CDR1 reads LGHNA; CDR2 reads YNFKEQ. This CDR3 contains 18 residues. The CDR3 is CASSRGTAIGDNSYEQYF. CDR3 in DNA: TGTGCCAGCAGCCGGGGAACCGCAATTGGGGACAACTCCTACGAGCAGTACTTC.

This clonotype was observed a few times. CDR3 DNA sequence: TGTGCCAGCAAGCCTTCTGAGACCGGGGAGCTGTTTTTT. It is translated as CASKPSETGELFF. The chain couples TRBV7-9 to TRBJ2-2, with D uncertain. The length of the CDR3 is 13 residues. Germline V gives CDR1 SEHNR, CDR2 FQNEAQ (reference sequence). The germline V and J ends were trimmed by 7 bases and 5 bases, with 11 bases remaining between them.

CDR3 DNA sequence: TGTGCCAGCAGCTTAGTAGGGGGGACAGCAAATCAGCCCCAGCATTTT. This codes for CASSLVGGTANQPQHF. J is TRBJ1-5 and V is TRBV7-2; TRBD1 aligns across 7 bases. Germline CDR1 SGHTA, CDR2 FQGNSA. J lost 4 bases, V lost 1 base, and 7 bases had no gene match. The CDR3 loop spans 16 amino acids. Full variable domain (remainder filled in from reference TRBV7-2 and TRBJ1-5): GAGVSQSPSNKVTEKGKDVELRCDPISGHTALYWYRQSLGQGLEFLIYFQGNSAPDKSGLPSDRFSAERTGGSVSTLTIQRTQQEDSAVYLCASSLVGGTANQPQHFGDGTRLSIL.